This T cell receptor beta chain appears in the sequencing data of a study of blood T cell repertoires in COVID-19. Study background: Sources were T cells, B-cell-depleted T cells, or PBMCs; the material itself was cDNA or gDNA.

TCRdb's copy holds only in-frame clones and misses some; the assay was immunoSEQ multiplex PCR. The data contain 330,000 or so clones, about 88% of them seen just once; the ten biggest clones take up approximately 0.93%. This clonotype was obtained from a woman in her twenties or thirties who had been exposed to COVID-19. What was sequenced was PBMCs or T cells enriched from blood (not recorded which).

This chain's CDR3 is CASSLDLGTGPLTEAFF. DNA of the CDR3: TGCGCCAGCAGCTTGGATTTGGGGACAGGGCCCCTCACTGAAGCTTTCTTT. The chain couples TRBV5-1 to TRBJ1-1, with 9 bases identical to TRBD1. Trimming took 0 bases from V and 4 from J; bases not matched to a gene: 10. The CDR3 length is 17 residues. In germline, CDR1 is SGHRS, CDR2 YFSETQ.